This is a list of T cell receptor beta chains from one sample in a study of siplizumab effects on memory and regulatory T cells. The data were produced by immunoSEQ multiplex PCR, yet TCRdb's version contains in-frame clones alone and is incomplete. The sample has roughly 100,000 clones; 92% are singletons. The sequenced material came from CD4+ T cells sorted from blood. The receptors stem from a human donor in good health. CDR3s include the opening cysteine and the closing phenylalanine or tryptophan. The D gene is left open where the match is weak. Some rows have no size entry. The others give once, few or many, or a class for an expanded clone.

>TRBV19|.|once|TRBJ1-3
CASSRGLSGNTIYF
TGTGCCAGTAGTAGGGGACTCTCTGGAAACACCATATATTTT
>TRBV28|.|.|TRBJ2-7
CASSLTGTPYEQYF
TGTGCCAGCAGTTTAACAGGAACCCCCTACGAGCAGTACTTC
>TRBV5-1|TRBD1|.|TRBJ1-1
CASSLLGDRNMNTEAFF
TGCGCCAGCAGCTTGTTAGGGGACAGAAACATGAACACTGAAGCTTTCTTT
>TRBV28|TRBD1|.|TRBJ2-7
CAIVGYGTGTSEQYF
TGTGCCATTGTTGGGTACGGGACAGGGACTTCCGAGCAGTACTTC
>TRBV6-1|.|.|TRBJ1-4
CASSTTGEKLFF
TGTGCCAGCAGTACTACAGGTGAAAAACTGTTTTTT
>TRBV19|.|.|TRBJ2-6
CASSMDAPGANVLTF
TGTGCCAGTAGTATGGATGCCCCTGGGGCCAACGTCCTGACTTTC
>TRBV6-5|.|.|TRBJ1-5
CASSYSRGYQPQHF
TGTGCCAGCAGTTACTCGAGAGGATATCAGCCCCAGCATTTT
>TRBV9|.|.|TRBJ1-1
CASSVDGGRTEAFF
TGTGCCAGCAGCGTAGATGGGGGGCGCACTGAAGCTTTCTTT
>TRBV7-6|TRBD1|.|TRBJ2-1
CASSLGTGRQFF
TGTGCCAGCAGCTTAGGGACAGGGCGGCAGTTCTTC
>TRBV5-1|.|.|TRBJ2-5
CASSQGGLETQYF
TGCGCCAGCAGCCAAGGGGGTTTGGAGACCCAGTACTTC
>TRBV7-2|.|.|TRBJ2-5
CASSTLLETQYF
TGTGCCAGCAGCACATTATTGGAGACCCAGTACTTC
>TRBV4-2|.|.|TRBJ1-4
CASSQALGGQLKLFF
TGTGCCAGCAGCCAAGCCCTCGGGGGACAACTAAAACTGTTTTTT
>TRBV2|.|once|TRBJ2-5
CASSVARAQETQYF
TGTGCCAGCAGTGTTGCCCGGGCCCAAGAGACCCAGTACTTC
>TRBV7-6|.|.|TRBJ1-3
CASRGVGRSGNTIYF
TGTGCCAGCAGGGGGGTAGGCCGCTCTGGAAACACCATATATTTT
>TRBV5-1|TRBD2|.|TRBJ2-3
CASSSALGRASDTQYF
TGCGCCAGCAGCTCCGCGTTGGGGAGGGCCTCAGATACGCAGTATTTT
>TRBV15|.|.|TRBJ2-7
CATSRERGESYEQYF
TGTGCCACCAGCAGAGAAAGGGGGGAGTCCTACGAGCAGTACTTC
>TRBV7-3|.|.|TRBJ2-3
CASSLMSGVGTDTQYF
TGTGCCAGCAGCCTGATGTCAGGGGTGGGCACAGATACGCAGTATTTT
>TRBV7-2|TRBD1|few|TRBJ2-7
CASSPAGGAYEQYF
TGTGCCAGCAGCCCAGCAGGGGGAGCCTACGAGCAGTACTTC
>TRBV18|.|.|TRBJ1-1
CASSPDRMNTEAFF
TGTGCCAGCTCACCCGACAGAATGAACACTGAAGCTTTCTTT
>TRBV19|.|.|TRBJ1-1
CASRRGEEAFF
TGTGCCAGTAGAAGGGGAGAAGAAGCTTTCTTT
>TRBV27|.|.|TRBJ2-3
CASSLLRRRTDTQYF
TGTGCCAGCAGTTTATTACGGCGGCGCACAGATACGCAGTATTTT
>TRBV27|.|.|TRBJ2-7
CASSFRGRTSSYEQYF
TGTGCCAGCAGTTTTAGGGGCAGGACGAGCTCCTACGAGCAGTACTTC
>TRBV9|.|.|TRBJ2-3
CASSVTSTDTQYF
TGTGCCAGCAGCGTAACTAGCACAGATACGCAGTATTTT
>TRBV6-4|.|.|TRBJ2-6
CASSLGTPSGANVLTF
TGTGCCAGCAGTCTGGGGACCCCCTCTGGGGCCAACGTCCTGACTTTC
>TRBV5-1|.|.|TRBJ2-7
CASSPAGISVHEQYF
TGCGCCAGCAGCCCGGCTGGTATATCGGTCCACGAGCAGTACTTC
>TRBV20-1|.|.|TRBJ2-5
CSARETQYF
TGCAGTGCTAGAGAGACCCAGTACTTC
>TRBV7-2|.|.|TRBJ2-5
CASSLDFRAGETQYF
TGTGCCAGCAGCTTAGATTTTCGAGCGGGAGAGACCCAGTACTTC
>TRBV27|.|.|TRBJ1-1
CASSDGYMNTEAFF
TGTGCCAGCAGTGACGGATACATGAACACTGAAGCTTTCTTT
>TRBV28|TRBD1|.|TRBJ2-1
CASSLRGLDNEQFF
TGTGCCAGCAGTTTAAGGGGGCTAGACAATGAGCAGTTCTTC
>TRBV30|TRBD1|.|TRBJ1-3
CAWSVQGDTIYF
TGTGCCTGGAGTGTACAGGGGGACACCATATATTTT
>TRBV7-3|.|.|TRBJ2-7
CASSPRLGHEQYF
TGTGCCAGCAGCCCCCGACTGGGCCACGAGCAGTACTTC
>TRBV18|.|.|TRBJ1-1
CASSPPGDGRKAFF
TGTGCCAGCTCACCACCGGGGGACGGCAGAAAAGCTTTCTTT
>TRBV7-3|TRBD2|.|TRBJ2-1
CASSLELADYNEQFF
TGTGCCAGCAGCTTAGAACTAGCGGACTACAATGAGCAGTTCTTC
>TRBV19|TRBD2|.|TRBJ2-3
CASSSGGSTDTQYF
TGTGCCAGTAGTAGCGGGGGTAGCACAGATACGCAGTATTTT
>TRBV18|TRBD1|.|TRBJ1-1
CASSPRDRGLMNTEAFF
TGTGCCAGCTCACCTAGGGACAGGGGGCTAATGAACACTGAAGCTTTCTTT
>TRBV27|TRBD2|.|TRBJ2-7
CASTALASGIREQYF
TGTGCCAGCACCGCGCTGGCTAGCGGGATTCGGGAGCAGTACTTC
>TRBV7-6|.|.|TRBJ1-5
CASSRNNIQPQHF
TGTGCCAGCAGCCGAAACAATATTCAGCCCCAGCATTTT
>TRBV27|.|.|TRBJ1-5
CASSLWGEGAQHF
TGTGCCAGCAGTTTATGGGGGGAGGGAGCCCAGCATTTT
>TRBV6-1|.|.|TRBJ2-2
CASSVGNTGELFF
TGTGCCAGCAGTGTGGGGAACACCGGGGAGCTGTTTTTT
>TRBV25-1|TRBD1|.|TRBJ2-6
CASSDRTGVPGANVLTF
TGTGCCAGCAGTGATAGGACAGGGGTTCCTGGGGCCAACGTCCTGACTTTC
>TRBV28|TRBD1|once|TRBJ2-4
CASSFRQGQAKNIQYF
TGTGCCAGCAGTTTTCGACAGGGTCAGGCCAAAAACATTCAGTACTTC
>TRBV21-1|.|.|TRBJ1-2
CASSNFPVKGSVWCAGYTF
TGTGCCAGCAGCAATTTCCCCGTCAAGGGCAGTGTCTGGTGTGCTGGCTACACCTTC
>TRBV28|TRBD1|.|TRBJ1-1
CASGTGPTEAFF
TGTGCCAGCGGGACAGGGCCCACTGAAGCTTTCTTT
>TRBV5-1|.|.|TRBJ2-1
CASSREPSYNEQFF
TGCGCCAGCTCGAGGGAGCCCTCCTACAATGAGCAGTTCTTC
>TRBV15|.|.|TRBJ1-2
CATSGTHGYTF
TGTGCCACCTCCGGGACCCATGGCTACACCTTC
>TRBV30|.|.|TRBJ2-2
CAWSGQGGFGGELFF
TGTGCCTGGAGCGGGCAGGGTGGGTTTGGCGGGGAGCTGTTTTTT
>TRBV6-1|.|.|TRBJ2-6
CASSGSGANVLTF
TGTGCCAGCAGTGGCTCTGGGGCCAACGTCCTGACTTTC
>TRBV19|.|.|TRBJ1-1
CASMGWMNTEAFF
TGTGCCAGTATGGGATGGATGAACACTGAAGCTTTCTTT
>TRBV10-3|.|.|TRBJ2-3
CAIGTTARTDTQYF
TGTGCCATCGGGACCACCGCCCGCACAGATACGCAGTATTTT
>TRBV7-7|TRBD2|.|TRBJ2-5
CASSLTSGRETQYF
TGTGCCAGCAGCCTTACTAGCGGGCGGGAGACCCAGTACTTC
>TRBV28|.|.|TRBJ1-1
CASSPPIGPEAFF
TGTGCCAGCAGTCCCCCGATTGGACCTGAAGCTTTCTTT
>TRBV5-4|.|medium-sized|TRBJ2-7
CASSPGLRTYEQYF
TGTGCCAGCAGCCCGGGACTCCGGACCTACGAGCAGTACTTC
>TRBV5-6|TRBD1|.|TRBJ2-1
CASGGGSGRGHEQFF
TGTGCCAGCGGCGGCGGTTCTGGCAGGGGGCATGAGCAGTTCTTC
>TRBV6-5|.|.|TRBJ1-5
CASRLSNQPQHF
TGTGCCAGCAGGCTTAGCAATCAGCCCCAGCATTTT
>TRBV10-3|.|.|TRBJ2-7
CAISESRTDEQYF
TGTGCCATCAGTGAGTCCAGAACTGACGAGCAGTACTTC
>TRBV7-9|.|.|TRBJ2-7
CASSVDLKSNEQYF
TGTGCCAGCAGCGTGGACTTAAAGTCCAACGAGCAGTACTTC
>TRBV20-1|.|.|TRBJ2-1
CSELKGNEQFF
TGCAGTGAACTAAAGGGGAATGAGCAGTTCTTC